The 13 T cell receptor beta chains below were found in one sample sequenced in a study of beta chain features in type 1 diabetes listed by TCRdb under 2018. Libraries were made using the immunoSEQ multiplex PCR assay. All of the isolated RNA was reverse transcribed with the High Capacity cDNA Reverse Transcription Kit, so expressed TCRB transcripts were sequenced. The clones in this table, taken by TCRdb from immuneACCESS, are in-frame only. Not every clone is retained; where verified, under half of the shortfall comes from an unresolved V gene, and the cause of the rest is unknown. The sample table holds approximately 100,000 clones, of which 25% to 35% were seen once. The ten largest account for under 0.55% of the sample. What the authors observed across the whole study: A moderate but significant shortening of TCRB CDR3 length was observed in type 1 diabetes patients in all four CD4+ subsets.

For these receptors, no antigen is known. Input material: central memory CD4+ T cells from blood. Receptors originate from a young woman with type 1 diabetes.

This clone was detected a few times. CDR3 coding DNA: TGCGCCAGCAGCTTGTCAGGGGACAATGAGCAGTTCTTC. Encoded protein: CASSLSGDNEQFF. This chain connects TRBV5-1 to TRBJ2-1, with D perhaps TRBD1 (6 bases). The germline CDR1 and CDR2 sequences are SGHRS and YFSETQ. V gave up 1 base and J gave up 5 bases, with 7 bases separating them. The CDR3 loop spans 13 amino acids.

The chain has TRBV2 and TRBJ1-4, with no clear D. From germline, CDR1 is SNHLY and CDR2 FYNNEI. The V end lost 3 bases, the J end lost 0 bases, and 11 bases lay between the germline ends. The CDR3 totals 16 residues. The CDR3 loop reads CASSEVATATNEKLFF. CDR3 coding DNA: TGTGCCAGCAGTGAGGTCGCTACTGCAACTAATGAAAAACTGTTTTTT.

V is TRBV19 and J is TRBJ2-3; 8 nucleotides agree with TRBD1. Germline lookup yields CDR1 LNHDA and CDR2 SQIVND (reference sequence). The length of the CDR3 is 15 residues. V dropped 9 bases and J dropped 0; count of bases not matched to a gene: 8. The CDR3 spells CASAPRQGSTDTQYF. The CDR3 nucleotides are TGTGCCAGCGCCCCCCGACAGGGGAGCACAGATACGCAGTATTTT.

A few counts support this clone. The chain links TRBV30 to TRBJ2-1; TRBD2 aligns across 8 bases. The V segment lost 7 bases and the J segment 8 bases; nucleotides outside the gene matches: 10. Germline V CDR1 and CDR2: GTSNPN, SVGIG (reference sequence). The CDR3 covers 13 residues. The CDR3 loop is CASKAGAGYEQFF. As DNA, the CDR3 is TGTGCCTCGAAAGCGGGAGCGGGCTATGAGCAGTTCTTC. The full variable domain, rest sourced from reference TRBV30 and TRBJ2-1, is SQTIHQWPATLVQPVGSPLSLECTVEGTSNPNLYWYRQAAGRGLQLLFYSVGIGQISSEVPQNLSASRPQDRQFILSSKKLLLSDSGFYLCASKAGAGYEQFFGPGTRLTVL.

The gene calls are TRBV4-3 and TRBJ1-4, with D perhaps TRBD1 (6 bases). Germline V gene sequence: CDR1 LGHNA, CDR2 YSLEER. The CDR3 totals 14 residues. V shed 4 bases and J shed 8 bases, with 14 bases lying between them. The CDR3 region has the DNA TGCGCCAGCAGCCCAGGACAGATGGGGGAAAAACTGTTTTTT. Translation gives CASSPGQMGEKLFF.

This clone was found a few times. The chain couples TRBV29-1 to TRBJ2-3; TRBD2 matches at 9 bases. This CDR3 is built from 19 residues. CDR1 is SQVTM and CDR2 is ANQGSEA in the germline V gene. Trimming at V came to 1 base and at J to 1 base, leaving 15 bases not matched to a gene. Here the CDR3 DNA reads TGCAGCGTTGAAGCCTCGACCCCCTGGACTAGCGTAGGCACAGATACGCAGTATTTT. It encodes CSVEASTPWTSVGTDTQYF.

This clone was counted a few times. The genes are TRBV27 and TRBJ2-1; TRBD2 aligns across 7 bases. The ends lost 3 bases at V and 3 bases at J; junction bases unmatched: 5. Per the germline V gene, CDR1 is MNHEY and CDR2 is SMNVEV (reference sequence). The CDR3 is made up of 15 amino acids. In DNA form, the CDR3 reads TGTGCCAGCAGTTTGGGGAGGGAGGTCTACAATGAGCAGTTCTTC. This sequence encodes CASSLGREVYNEQFF.

The genes are TRBV25-1 and TRBJ2-5; 9 bases match TRBD2. The J call may be incorrect, as the DNA end agrees better with TRBJ2-7. Germline assignment: CDR1 MGHDK and CDR2 SYGVNS. The CDR3 totals 17 residues. CDR3 in amino acids: CASSELGSSGGSYEQYF. The CDR3 nucleotides read TGTGCCAGCAGTGAATTGGGTAGTAGCGGGGGCTCCTACGAGCAGTACTTC.

In this sample, this clone turned up a few times. The chain couples TRBV5-4 to TRBJ2-2; D uncertain. The germline CDR1 and CDR2 sequences are SGHNT and YYREEE (reference sequence). Trimming removed 1 base from V and 5 bases from J, with 12 bases in between. This CDR3 comprises 15 residues. The CDR3 is CASSLSSYRTGELFF. The CDR3 DNA reads TGTGCCAGCAGCTTGAGTTCTTATCGGACCGGGGAGCTGTTTTTT.

This chain links TRBV5-6 with TRBJ2-3; 7 bases fit TRBD1. Germline V gives CDR1 SGHDT, CDR2 YYEEEE. With 2 bases clipped from V and 3 bases from J, the junction kept 6 bases outside the gene matches. The CDR3 runs 15 residues. The CDR3 spells CASSFLTGETDTQYF. For the CDR3, the DNA is TGTGCCAGCAGCTTTCTCACAGGGGAGACAGATACGCAGTATTTT.

This clone was found a few times. The chain uses TRBV2 and TRBJ1-6; TRBD1 aligns across 9 bases. Unmatched junction bases numbered 5, after V lost 5 bases and J lost 9 bases. Looked up from germline, CDR1 is SNHLY and CDR2 is FYNNEI. This CDR3 has 14 amino acids. The CDR3 here is CASSQDRGGSPLHF. CDR3 in DNA: TGTGCCAGCAGTCAGGACAGGGGAGGTTCACCCCTCCACTTT.

The chain employs TRBV5-1 and TRBJ2-3; possible D gene TRBD1, 6 bases. CDR1 is SGHRS, CDR2 YFSETQ, per germline. The CDR3 runs to 13 residues. The V and J ends lost 3 bases and 1 base respectively, with 6 bases between them. The CDR3: CASSSGGTDTQYF. The CDR3 DNA reads TGCGCCAGCAGCTCAGGGGGCACAGATACGCAGTATTTT.

The chain couples TRBV5-4 to TRBJ1-2; 11 bases line up with TRBD1. CDR1 is SGHNT and CDR2 is YYREEE in the germline V gene (reference sequence). This CDR3 has 15 residues. V lost 4 bases, J lost 4 bases, and 6 bases stayed unmatched. CDR3 sequence: CASSRRDRGTYGYTF. CDR3 sequence (DNA): TGTGCCAGCAGCCGACGGGACAGGGGGACCTATGGCTACACCTTC.